These T cell receptor beta chains were read from a single sample in a study of T cell repertoires in cytomegalovirus infection. For these receptors, no antigen is known. Each CDR3 protein is one row after TCRdb ran MiXCR on the reads. The table lists nearly 700,000 distinct CDR3 sequences, approximately 33% of them singletons. The sequencing here drew on cultured PBMCs, taken from culture after CMV antigen stimulation. These TCRs come from a human donor in good health (CMV status not recorded). Some clones in this sample may be carry-over from other donors' samples. Both conserved end residues are part of each CDR3. Fields, in order: D gene, J gene, V gene, clone size, CDR3 protein, CDR3 DNA. D genes are given only for firm matches. Not every row has a clone size; where given, it reads once, few, many or a size class.

- | TRBJ1-5 | TRBV19 | few | CASSGDLNQPQHF | TGTGCCAGTAGTGGGGATTTGAATCAGCCCCAGCATTTT
TRBD1 | TRBJ2-2 | TRBV24-1 | - | CATSDSDRDPGELFF | TGTGCCACCAGTGACAGTGACAGGGATCCCGGGGAGCTGTTTTTT
TRBD1 | TRBJ2-1 | TRBV4-1 | once | CASSQDPPGTGGYNEQFF | TGCGCCAGCAGCCAAGATCCCCCCGGGACAGGGGGCTACAATGAGCAGTTCTTC
- | TRBJ2-3 | TRBV19 | - | CASRKLGLPDTQYF | TGTGCCAGTCGTAAGCTAGGACTGCCAGATACGCAGTATTTT
- | TRBJ1-1 | TRBV6-1 | - | CASSEWTLMNTEAFF | TGTGCCAGCAGTGAATGGACCCTAATGAACACTGAAGCTTTCTTT
- | TRBJ2-2 | TRBV5-4 | few | CASSFEPGVGELFF | TGTGCCAGCAGCTTTGAACCCGGAGTCGGGGAGCTGTTTTTT
TRBD2 | TRBJ2-5 | TRBV6-2/TRBV6-3 | - | CASSYSTTSGGQETQYF | TGTGCCAGCAGTTACTCAACGACTAGCGGGGGACAAGAGACCCAGTACTTC
- | TRBJ2-7 | TRBV7-2 | - | CASSSLGGGEQYF | TGTGCCAGCAGCTCTCTGGGCGGCGGCGAGCAGTACTTC
TRBD1 | TRBJ2-1 | TRBV6-6 | few | CASSYADRDGEQFF | TGTGCCAGCAGTTACGCGGACAGGGACGGTGAGCAGTTCTTC
TRBD1 | TRBJ1-2 | TRBV11-2 | - | CASSLSWGGQASNYGYTF | TGTGCCAGCAGCTTATCCTGGGGCGGACAGGCGTCTAACTATGGCTACACCTTC
TRBD1 | TRBJ1-5 | TRBV19 | - | CASSKLRDSLSNQPQHF | TGTGCCAGTAGTAAACTCCGGGACAGTCTAAGCAATCAGCCCCAGCATTTT
TRBD2 | TRBJ2-1 | TRBV7-8 | - | CASSTAGGRRFF | TGTGCCAGCAGTACAGCGGGAGGGCGTCGGTTCTTC
TRBD1 | TRBJ2-7 | TRBV12-3/TRBV12-4 | - | CASSSSQGVQYF | TGTGCCAGCAGTTCTTCACAGGGGGTGCAGTACTTC
- | TRBJ2-3 | TRBV18 | - | CASSPALDSTDTQYF | TGTGCCAGCTCACCTGCTCTGGACAGCACAGATACGCAGTATTTT
- | TRBJ2-6 | TRBV10-3 | - | CAISGTAHRSGANVLTF | TGTGCCATCAGTGGGACAGCCCATCGCTCTGGGGCCAACGTCCTGACTTTC
- | TRBJ1-5 | TRBV10-2 | - | CASVGKLYQPQHF | TGCGCCAGCGTCGGAAAGCTTTATCAGCCCCAGCATTTT
TRBD1 | TRBJ1-2 | TRBV12-3/TRBV12-4 | - | CASSPSGQGYGYTF | TGTGCCAGCAGTCCATCGGGACAGGGTTATGGCTACACCTTC
TRBD1 | TRBJ1-1 | TRBV20-1 | few | CSAKPQGLGRTEAFF | TGCAGTGCCAAACCACAGGGGTTGGGACGCACTGAAGCTTTCTTT
- | TRBJ2-7 | TRBV6-2/TRBV6-3 | few | CASSYVGRVYEQYF | TGTGCCAGCAGTTACGTTGGACGGGTCTACGAGCAGTACTTC
- | TRBJ1-6 | TRBV27 | - | CASSLASVNSPLHF | TGTGCCAGCAGTTTAGCTTCGGTTAATTCACCCCTCCACTTT